What follows are 9 T cell receptor beta chains derived from one specimen sequenced in a study of memory CD4+ T cells and cytomegalovirus serostatus. Single viable CD3+CD4+CD8-CD45RO+ cells were sorted as the memory CD4+ T cells. Here immunoSEQ multiplex PCR was the method, and the copy in TCRdb shows in-frame clones only, minus some. The sample lists around 84,000 clones, 65% to 85% occurring once. The specimen sequenced was memory CD4+ T cells from blood. These TCRs come from an adult in good health and CMV-seronegative.

This clone was found once. V and J are TRBV28 and TRBJ1-4; 8 bases align to TRBD1. Germline V gene sequence: CDR1 MDHEN, CDR2 SYDVKM. This CDR3 has 15 residues. Trimming took 4 bases from V and 5 from J; bases not matched to a gene: 6. The CDR3 nucleotides read TGTGCCAGCAGTTCATCCGGGACAGGCAATGAAAAACTGTTTTTT. It translates to CASSSSGTGNEKLFF.

The chain uses TRBV27 and TRBJ1-1; D possibly corresponds to TRBD1 (6 bases). V was pared by 6 bases and J by 4 bases, with 12 bases between. The CDR3 is 13 residues long. In germline, CDR1 is MNHEY, CDR2 SMNVEV (reference sequence). The CDR3 protein is CASRRRGGTEAFF. CDR3 sequence (DNA): TGTGCCAGCAGGAGGAGAGGGGGCACTGAAGCTTTCTTT.

The rearrangement uses TRBV18 and TRBJ1-3; D gene ambiguous. From germline, CDR1 is KGHSH and CDR2 LQKENI. V gave up 3 bases and J gave up 0 bases, with 18 bases separating them. This CDR3 is 18 amino acids long. CDR3 bases: TGTGCCAGCTCACCCGAAACGGCCGGGGTTTTCTCTGGAAACACCATATATTTT. Its translation: CASSPETAGVFSGNTIYF.

The V call is TRBV7-6, the J call TRBJ1-3; no clear D. The CDR3 length is 14 residues. Germline V CDR1 and CDR2: SGHVS, FNYEAQ. V was shortened by 5 bases and J by 5 bases, with 13 bases between the two germline ends. CDR3 sequence: CASSPGQQRNTIYF. The CDR3 DNA follows: TGTGCCAGCAGCCCCGGCCAGCAGAGAAACACCATATATTTT. The complete variable domain, with remaining parts taken from reference TRBV7-6 and TRBJ1-3, reads GAGVSQSPRYKVTKRGQDVALRCDPISGHVSLYWYRQALGQGPEFLTYFNYEAQQDKSGLPNDRFSAERPEGSISTLTIQRTEQRDSAMYRCASSPGQQRNTIYFGEGSWLTVV.

The V call is TRBV18, the J call TRBJ2-5; D unclear. The V gene lost 3 bases and the J gene lost 1 base, with 12 bases spanning the gap. The germline V gene encodes CDR1 KGHSH and CDR2 LQKENI. The CDR3 totals 15 residues. CDR3 amino acids: CASSPGKGTQETQYF. Written as DNA, the CDR3 is TGTGCCAGCTCACCTGGTAAGGGAACCCAAGAGACCCAGTACTTC.

This sequence joins TRBV7-2 and TRBJ1-5; D is undetermined. CDR1 is SGHTA, CDR2 FQGNSA, per germline. The V gene lost 0 bases and the J gene lost 0 bases, with 6 bases spanning the gap. This CDR3 contains 15 residues. The CDR3 sequence: CASSLAGLSNQPQHF. CDR3 in DNA: TGTGCCAGCAGCTTAGCCGGGCTTAGCAATCAGCCCCAGCATTTT.

This rearrangement joins TRBV19 to TRBJ1-3; D gene uncertain. V was pared by 3 bases and J by 4 bases, with 10 bases between. The CDR3 covers 14 residues. Germline lookup yields CDR1 LNHDA and CDR2 SQIVND (reference sequence). CDR3 bases: TGTGCCAGTAGTATGGTAACGGAGGGAAACACCATATATTTT. It yields the protein CASSMVTEGNTIYF.

This clone was recorded once. The chain combines TRBV5-1 with TRBJ2-7; TRBD2 matches 9 bases. Germline CDR1 SGHRS, CDR2 YFSETQ. V gave up 6 bases and J gave up 7 bases; unmatched junction bases: 11. The CDR3 runs 14 residues. The DNA for the CDR3 is TGCGCCAGCAAGCGGGGGGCGGGTGCGGGGGAGCAGTACTTC. Protein: CASKRGAGAGEQYF.

The genes are TRBV5-1 and TRBJ2-3; D unresolved. With 0 bases removed from V and 7 bases from J, the gap between germline ends came to 6 bases. Germline V gene data show CDR1 as SGHRS and CDR2 as YFSETQ. This CDR3 is built from 12 residues. CDR3 protein: CASSLGTHTQYF. The CDR3 DNA sequence: TGCGCCAGCAGCTTGGGGACCCATACGCAGTATTTT.